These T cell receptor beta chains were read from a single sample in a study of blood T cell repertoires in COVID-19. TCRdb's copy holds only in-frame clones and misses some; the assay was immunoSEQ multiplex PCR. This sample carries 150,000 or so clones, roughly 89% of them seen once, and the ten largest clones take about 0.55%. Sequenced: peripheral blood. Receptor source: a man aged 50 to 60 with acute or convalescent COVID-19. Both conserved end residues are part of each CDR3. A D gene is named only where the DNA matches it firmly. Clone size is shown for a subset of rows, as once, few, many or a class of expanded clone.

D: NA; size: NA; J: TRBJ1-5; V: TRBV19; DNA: TGTGCCAGTAGTTTACAGGGCCCCTCGAAGCAGCCCCAGCATTTT; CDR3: CASSLQGPSKQPQHF
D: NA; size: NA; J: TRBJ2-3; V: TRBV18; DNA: TGTGCCAGCTCACCACTCTCGCGGTCTAGCACAGATACGCAGTATTTT; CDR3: CASSPLSRSSTDTQYF
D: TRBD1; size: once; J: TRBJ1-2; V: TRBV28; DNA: TGTGCCAGCAGTCCCTGGGACAGGGGTTTCTATGGCTACACCTTC; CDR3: CASSPWDRGFYGYTF
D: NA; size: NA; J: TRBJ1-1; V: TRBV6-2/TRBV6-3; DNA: TGTGCCAGCAGCCGACAGAGGAACACTGAAGCTTTCTTT; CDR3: CASSRQRNTEAFF
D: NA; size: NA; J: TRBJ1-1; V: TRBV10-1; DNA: TGCGCCAGCATGAAAGGGGATGGCACTGAAGCTTTCTTT; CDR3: CASMKGDGTEAFF
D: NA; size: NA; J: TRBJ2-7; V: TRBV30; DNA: TGTGCCTGGAGTGTAAGACAGACCTACGAGCAGTACTTC; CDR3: CAWSVRQTYEQYF
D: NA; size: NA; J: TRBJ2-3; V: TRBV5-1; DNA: TGCGCCAGCAGCTTGGCCAGGGAGGCGGGGAGCACAGATACGCAGTATTTT; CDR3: CASSLAREAGSTDTQYF
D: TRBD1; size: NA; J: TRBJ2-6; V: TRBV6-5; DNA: TGTGCCAGCAGTCCCGCCGCGGGACAGGGCAACGTCCTGACTTTC; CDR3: CASSPAAGQGNVLTF
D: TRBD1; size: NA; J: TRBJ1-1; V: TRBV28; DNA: TGTGCCAGCAGTTTGAGCAGGGGGACTGAAGCTTTCTTT; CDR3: CASSLSRGTEAFF
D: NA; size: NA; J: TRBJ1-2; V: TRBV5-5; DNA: TGTGCCAGCAGCTCAGCTGAGGGAACAGTCGATGGCTACACCTTC; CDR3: CASSSAEGTVDGYTF
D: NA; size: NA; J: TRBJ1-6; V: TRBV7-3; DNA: TGTGCCAGCAGCTTATCAGGGGCAGGGTCGGGTTCACCCCTCCACTTT; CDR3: CASSLSGAGSGSPLHF
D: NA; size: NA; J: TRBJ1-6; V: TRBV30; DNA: TGTGCCTGGAGTGTAAGAGGGTCCTATAATTCACCCCTCCACTTT; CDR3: CAWSVRGSYNSPLHF
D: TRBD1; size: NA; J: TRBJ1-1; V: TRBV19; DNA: TGTGCCAGTAGTAACAGGGGGCTGGGCACTGAAGCTTTCTTT; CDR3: CASSNRGLGTEAFF
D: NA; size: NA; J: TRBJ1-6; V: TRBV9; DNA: TGTGCCAGCAGCACATCCTGGGCACCCCATCTGGGCGATTCACCCCTCCACTTT; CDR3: CASSTSWAPHLGDSPLHF
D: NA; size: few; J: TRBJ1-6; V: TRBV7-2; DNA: TGTGCCAGCAGCCTTTTCTCCTATAATTCACCCCTCCACTTT; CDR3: CASSLFSYNSPLHF
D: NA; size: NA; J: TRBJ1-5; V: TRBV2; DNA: TGTGCCAGCAGCCTTGAAGGGGGTCATCAGCCCCAGCATTTT; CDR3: CASSLEGGHQPQHF
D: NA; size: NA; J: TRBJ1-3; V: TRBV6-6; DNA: TGTGCCAGCAGTCCGCCGGGACTGGAAAACACCATATATTTT; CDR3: CASSPPGLENTIYF
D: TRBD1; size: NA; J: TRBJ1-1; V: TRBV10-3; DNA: TGTGCCATCAGTGAGACCCAAACAGGGGGCCGGACTGAAGCTTTCTTT; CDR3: CAISETQTGGRTEAFF
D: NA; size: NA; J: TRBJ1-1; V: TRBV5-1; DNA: TGCGCCAGCAGCAGTACATCGGGGGCTTTCTTT; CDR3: CASSSTSGAFF
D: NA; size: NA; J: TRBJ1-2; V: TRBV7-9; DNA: TGTGCCAGCAGCTCAAACGGACAGCCGTCCTATGGCTACACCTTC; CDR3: CASSSNGQPSYGYTF
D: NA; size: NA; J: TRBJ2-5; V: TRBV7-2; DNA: TGTGCCAGCAGCCCCAGGGGGGTGGTACGTCAGTACTTC; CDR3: CASSPRGVVRQYF
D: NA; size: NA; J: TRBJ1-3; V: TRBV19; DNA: TGTGCCAGTACCTCACATTGGGGGCAAAGCTCTGGAAACACCATATATTTT; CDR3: CASTSHWGQSSGNTIYF
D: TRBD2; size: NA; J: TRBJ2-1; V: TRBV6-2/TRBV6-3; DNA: TGTGCCAGCAGTCAATCCCGGACTAGCGCTTACAATGAGCAGTTCTTC; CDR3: CASSQSRTSAYNEQFF